The 4 T cell receptor beta chains in this list originate from one sample, sequenced in a study of blood T cell repertoires in COVID-19. Measured with immunoSEQ multiplex PCR; TCRdb has only the in-frame clones, and not every one. This table has around 500,000 clones, around 87% appearing once. The sequenced material came from PBMCs or T cells enriched from blood (not recorded which). All receptors come from a middle-aged woman who had recovered from COVID-19.

With respect to this clone: The sample contains more than one DNA sequence encoding this CDR3. The rearrangement joins TRBV2 to TRBJ1-2, with 8 positions matching TRBD1. V was clipped by 6 bases and J by 6 bases; unmatched bases: 6. This CDR3 is 13 amino acids long. Germline CDR1 and CDR2: SNHLY and FYNNEI. CDR3 nucleotides: TGTGCCAGCAGCCCCGGACAGGGTAATGGCTACACCTTC. This translates into CASSPGQGNGYTF.

The CDR3 DNA sequence: TGTGCCAGCTCCAACACCCCAGGGGCTCCATATGGCTACACCTTC. Translation: CASSNTPGAPYGYTF. The J gene is TRBJ1-2, the V gene TRBV6-5, with D possibly being TRBD1 (6 bases). Germline V gene lookup returns CDR1 MNHEY and CDR2 SVGAGI. The CDR3 covers 15 residues. V lost 8 bases, J lost 5 bases, and 21 bases lay in between.

The CDR3 region is CATKGQGIYGYTF. The CDR3 nucleotides read TGTGCCACCAAAGGACAGGGGATATATGGCTACACCTTC. The chain links TRBV15 to TRBJ1-2; 9 bases are a match to TRBD1. With V trimmed by 7 bases and J by 5 bases, 5 bases remained unmatched. This CDR3 region has 13 residues. Germline V lookup: CDR1 LNHNV, CDR2 YYDKDF (reference sequence). Full variable domain (remainder filled in from reference TRBV15 and TRBJ1-2): DAMVIQNPRYQVTQFGKPVTLSCSQTLNHNVMYWYQQKSSQAPKLLFHYYDKDFNNEADTPDNFQSRRPNTSFCFLDIRSPGLGDTAMYLCATKGQGIYGYTFGSGTRLTVV.

J is TRBJ1-1 and V is TRBV27; D gene ambiguous. V was cut by 0 bases and J by 3 bases, with 8 bases left in between. The V gene's germline CDR1 is MNHEY and CDR2 SMNVEV (reference sequence). This CDR3 is 14 amino acids long. The CDR3 reads CASSLSSGDTEAFF. CDR3 DNA: TGTGCCAGCAGTTTATCTTCAGGCGACACTGAAGCTTTCTTT.